This T cell receptor beta chain was captured in a study of low-dose radiotherapy and immunotherapy resistance in tumors. Overall study context: Cyclophosphamide was given intravenously at 200 mg/m2 every two weeks, and each dose came one day before radiation and immunotherapy.

The time point was: before trial treatment. Nivolumab, ipilimumab, aspirin, low-dose cyclophosphamide and low-dose radiotherapy were given to donors. There are many counts of this clonotype. Both TCRalpha and TCRbeta chains were reverse transcribed with V-gene-specific primers. TCR amplification used 20 to 25 PCR cycles, a constant-region primer and a V-primer adapter. TCRdb processed the reads anew with MiXCR; each CDR3 protein has one entry. The table lists some 88,000 distinct CDR3 sequences, more than 8.5% of them singletons, with under 1.1% in the top ten. This specimen consisted of PBMCs, obtained before treatment. The receptor's source is a male donor with prostate cancer.

The CDR3 protein is CASSLAGRPNSPLHF. In nucleotides, the CDR3 is TGTGCCAGCAGTTTAGCAGGGCGCCCTAATTCACCCCTCCACTTT. V is TRBV12-3 or TRBV12-4 and J is TRBJ1-6; no firm D call. V was cut by 0 bases and J by 6 bases, with 9 bases left in between. The CDR3 spans 15 residues.